The entry below gives a single T cell receptor beta chain sequence along with its context. What antigen it recognizes has not been identified. Nothing much larger sits one base from this clone, and base qualities are not available. The CDR3 contains 15 residues, cysteine and phenylalanine counted. Left in the record is the CDR3 DNA by itself, 45 bases read in frame from the first base. Trimming removed 3 bases from V and 0 bases from J; the gene matches leave 1 base unexplained. From the germline V gene (reference sequence), CDR1 is LNHDA and CDR2 is SQIVND. Receptors were amplified or captured by the immunoSEQ multiplex PCR assay. TCRdb limited this immuneACCESS table to in-frame rearrangements with V and J called. A share of clones is missing; checked studies link under half to unresolved V genes, and the rest is unexplained. The sample table lists around 23,000 clones, about nine tenths of them with a count of one. Clones ranked in the top ten supply just under 9.5% of the sample.

The source of the sample is a study of T cell changes during pregnancy in multiple sclerosis (dated by TCRdb to about 2019). Looking at the study overall: The study looked at changes in the T cell repertoire across pregnancy in women with multiple sclerosis.

This sequence was found in a female donor in good health, enrolled as a control in a pregnancy study. The chain is assembled from TRBV19 and TRBJ2-3; the central 9 bases match TRBD2. Source: CD8+ T cells from peripheral blood mononuclear cells, taken in the third trimester of pregnancy. DNA sequence: TGTGCCAGTAGTATTACTAGCGGGAGCACAGATACGCAGTATTTT. This encodes CASSITSGSTDTQYF.